These T cell receptor beta chains were read from a single sample in a study of identifying expanded T cells in peripheral blood. Sequencing was performed with immunoSEQ multiplex PCR; in TCRdb, only in-frame clones are kept and a portion is missing. This table has more than 75,000 clones, about 86% appearing once. The sequenced sample was blood. The receptors were gathered from a person aged 18 to 75 in good health. The CDR3 runs from the conserved cysteine through the conserved F or W. Each record gives: J gene, V gene, D gene, clone size, CDR3 protein, CDR3 DNA. The D gene is left open where the match is weak. The listing skips clone size in some rows; elsewhere it reads once, few, many or a size class.

TRBJ1-4 TRBV5-1 NA NA CASSLVPSTGLELFF TGCGCCAGCAGCTTGGTCCCTTCCACCGGGCTAGAACTGTTTTTT
TRBJ1-2 TRBV29-1 NA NA CSVLSYNYGYTF TGCAGCGTTCTTTCCTACAACTATGGCTACACCTTC
TRBJ2-1 TRBV11-3 NA NA CASSLIRTVVEQFF TGTGCCAGCAGCTTAATCCGGACGGTTGTAGAGCAGTTCTTC
TRBJ2-7 TRBV7-9 NA NA CASSATGTGSYEQYF TGTGCCAGCAGCGCTACCGGGACGGGCTCCTACGAGCAGTACTTC
TRBJ2-3 TRBV27 NA few CASSFLRAPAGTQYF TGTGCCAGCAGTTTTCTTCGGGCCCCCGCGGGGACGCAGTATTTT
TRBJ1-3 TRBV28 NA NA CASTGGGSGNTIYF TGTGCCAGCACCGGGGGAGGGTCAGGAAACACCATATATTTT
TRBJ1-2 TRBV28 TRBD1 NA CASRNQGASLAGYTF TGTGCCAGCAGAAACCAGGGGGCGTCCTTGGCTGGCTACACCTTC
TRBJ1-3 TRBV6-1 NA NA CASSEFGLGGNTIYF TGTGCCAGCAGTGAATTTGGGTTAGGTGGAAACACCATATATTTT
TRBJ2-2 TRBV7-7 NA NA CASSLDRGTGELFF TGTGCCAGCAGCTTAGATCGGGGTACCGGGGAGCTGTTTTTT
TRBJ1-3 TRBV6-5 NA few CASTHPSGNTIYF TGTGCCAGCACCCACCCGTCTGGAAACACCATATATTTT
TRBJ1-3 TRBV6-1 NA NA CASSDLVREAGNTIYF TGTGCCAGCAGTGATCTGGTTCGAGAAGCTGGAAACACCATATATTTT
TRBJ2-1 TRBV27 NA NA CASSFRRQGLYNEQFF TGTGCCAGCAGTTTCCGTAGGCAGGGTCTCTACAATGAGCAGTTCTTC
TRBJ2-7 TRBV11-3 NA NA CASSSRESPYEQYF TGTGCCAGCAGCTCGAGGGAATCCCCCTACGAGCAGTACTTC
TRBJ1-2 TRBV15 TRBD1 NA CATSGLLPGQGPYTF TGTGCCACCAGCGGTTTATTACCGGGACAGGGCCCTTACACCTTC
TRBJ1-6 TRBV7-2 NA few CASSTRPTGRMISGSPLHF TGTGCCAGCAGCACACGCCCCACAGGTCGGATGATTAGCGGGTCACCCCTCCACTTT
TRBJ1-4 TRBV6-5 NA NA CASRVTWGREKLFF TGTGCCAGCAGAGTGACATGGGGTCGGGAAAAACTGTTTTTT
TRBJ1-6 TRBV10-3 NA NA CAISEEDLNSPLHF TGTGCCATCAGTGAGGAAGACCTCAATTCACCCCTCCACTTT
TRBJ2-5 TRBV6-6 NA NA CASSYNRQETQYF TGTGCCAGCAGTTATAACAGACAAGAGACCCAGTACTTC
TRBJ2-3 TRBV7-9 TRBD1 NA CASSWLGTASTDTQYF TGTGCCAGCAGCTGGCTCGGGACAGCAAGCACAGATACGCAGTATTTT
TRBJ2-1 TRBV27 TRBD2 NA CASSLLGGGALNEQFF TGTGCCAGCAGTCTCCTGGGCGGGGGGGCCCTAAATGAGCAGTTCTTC
TRBJ2-7 TRBV6-1 TRBD2 NA CASSAGLAGGPDLYEQYF TGTGCCAGCAGTGCGGGACTAGCGGGGGGGCCTGACCTTTACGAGCAGTACTTC
TRBJ1-3 TRBV19 NA NA CASSPFGASGNTIYF TGTGCCAGTAGTCCCTTTGGTGCCTCTGGAAACACCATATATTTT
TRBJ2-2 TRBV10-3 TRBD1 NA CAISEGTANTGELFF TGTGCCATCAGTGAAGGGACAGCGAACACCGGGGAGCTGTTTTTT
TRBJ1-4 TRBV2 NA NA CASSVPGITGEKLFF TGTGCCAGCAGTGTACCCGGGATCACGGGCGAAAAACTGTTTTTT
TRBJ2-3 TRBV9 TRBD1 NA CASSDGTGGPSTDTQYF TGTGCCAGCAGCGACGGGACAGGGGGGCCTAGCACAGATACGCAGTATTTT
TRBJ2-7 TRBV27 NA NA CASKLDSLSEQYF TGTGCCAGCAAGCTGGACAGTCTCAGCGAGCAGTACTTC
TRBJ2-1 TRBV25-1 NA NA CASSALGAVGNEQFF TGTGCCAGCAGTGCCCTCGGGGCCGTCGGCAATGAGCAGTTCTTC
TRBJ2-7 TRBV4-1 NA NA CASSLKRGTEQYF TGCGCCAGCAGCCTTAAAAGAGGAACCGAGCAGTACTTC
TRBJ2-1 TRBV7-7 NA NA CASSLADTSSYNEQFF TGTGCCAGCAGCTTAGCGGATACCAGCTCCTACAATGAGCAGTTCTTC
TRBJ2-1 TRBV19 TRBD2 NA CASRGPSGVFYNEQFF TGTGCCAGTAGGGGACCTAGCGGGGTCTTTTACAATGAGCAGTTCTTC
TRBJ2-5 TRBV5-1 TRBD2 NA CASSLATSGQETQYF TGCGCCAGCAGCTTGGCTACTAGCGGCCAAGAGACCCAGTACTTC
TRBJ1-1 TRBV15 TRBD1 NA CATSREGQGTEAFF TGTGCCACCAGCAGAGAGGGACAGGGGACTGAAGCTTTCTTT
TRBJ1-1 TRBV12-5 TRBD1 once CASGLEKTGGYTEAFF TGTGCTAGTGGTTTGGAAAAGACAGGGGGCTACACTGAAGCTTTCTTT
TRBJ2-3 TRBV7-9 NA NA CASSPPGTRSFDTQYF TGTGCCAGCAGCCCCCCCGGGACACGATCCTTCGATACGCAGTATTTT